A single sample is the source of the 18 T cell receptor beta chains below, sequenced in a study of T cell repertoires in cytomegalovirus infection. MiXCR, applied by TCRdb to the reads, yields one record per CDR3 protein. Among around 710,000 distinct CDR3 sequences listed, almost 30% were seen once. Their target antigens are unknown. Sequencing was performed on cultured CD8+ T cells from PBMCs, taken from culture after CMV antigen stimulation. The receptors originated from a human donor in good health (CMV status not recorded). Some clones in this sample may be carry-over from other donors' samples.

This sequence joins TRBV19 and TRBJ2-4; no clear D. Deletions cut 8 bases from V and 10 bases from J, with 12 bases between. Germline V gives CDR1 LNHDA, CDR2 SQIVND (reference sequence). This CDR3 is 11 amino acids long. CDR3 DNA sequence: TGTGCCAGTTCAAAAGCCAAGATTCAGTACTTC. Translating it yields CASSKAKIQYF.

The J gene is TRBJ2-3, the V gene TRBV5-5, with a weak D call TRBD2 (6 bases). The V gene's germline CDR1 is SGHKS and CDR2 YYEKEE (reference sequence). The CDR3 is made up of 15 amino acids. V lost 0 bases to trimming and J lost 1 base, with 9 bases between them. CDR3 nucleotides: TGTGCCAGCAGCTTGGGGATAGCGGGCACAGATACGCAGTATTTT. Residues: CASSLGIAGTDTQYF.

V is TRBV27 and J is TRBJ1-1; the D is unclear. CDR3 length: 13 residues. V was pared by 5 bases and J by 1 base, with 8 bases between. Germline V lookup: CDR1 MNHEY, CDR2 SMNVEV (reference sequence). This chain's CDR3 is CASSPNSNTEAFF. CDR3 nucleotides: TGTGCCAGCAGTCCCAATTCGAACACTGAAGCTTTCTTT.

This clonotype was detected a few times. The chain uses TRBV6-1 and TRBJ2-1, with 11 bases fitting TRBD2. The germline V gene encodes CDR1 MNHNS and CDR2 SASEGT. The CDR3 totals 17 residues. V gave up 4 bases and J gave up 0 bases; unmatched junction bases: 5. The CDR3 sequence: CASSGRLAGSSYNEQFF. CDR3 sequence (DNA): TGTGCCAGCAGTGGGAGACTAGCGGGGAGCTCCTACAATGAGCAGTTCTTC.

The rearrangement joins TRBV5-4 to TRBJ2-7; no clear D. The ends were cut back, 4 bases at V and 2 bases at J, with 10 bases in the middle. This CDR3 comprises 13 residues. Germline V CDR1 and CDR2: SGHNT, YYREEE (reference sequence). CDR3 bases: TGTGCCAGCAGCGCAGACGGAACCTACGAGCAGTACGTC. Encoded protein: CASSADGTYEQYV.

CDR3 loop: CASSSSRDGQETQYF. The CDR3 nucleotides are TGTGCCAGCAGTTCCAGTAGGGACGGCCAAGAGACCCAGTACTTC. This chain connects TRBV28 to TRBJ2-5, with D tentatively TRBD1 or TRBD2 (5 bases each). Germline CDR1 and CDR2: MDHEN and SYDVKM. The CDR3 is 15 amino acids. With 4 bases removed from V and 1 base from J, the gap between germline ends came to 13 bases.

The V call is TRBV29-1, the J call TRBJ1-1; D possibly corresponds to TRBD1 (5 bases). Germline V gives CDR1 SQVTM, CDR2 ANQGSEA. Deletions cut 0 bases from V and 0 bases from J, with 14 bases between. The CDR3 runs 16 residues. The CDR3 coding sequence is TGCAGCGTTGAAGATTTCGGTAAGGGGTTGAACACTGAAGCTTTCTTT. It codes for CSVEDFGKGLNTEAFF.

This clonotype came up once. The V call is TRBV7-9, the J call TRBJ1-6; 10 bases fit TRBD1. V lost 4 bases and J lost 8; bases outside the gene matches: 5. The germline gives CDR1 SEHNR, CDR2 FQNEAQ (reference sequence). The CDR3 totals 15 residues. CDR3 protein: CASSSRGQGYSPLHF. CDR3 DNA sequence: TGTGCCAGCAGCTCCAGGGGACAGGGGTATTCACCCCTCCACTTT. Full variable domain (outside the CDR3, taken from reference TRBV7-9 and TRBJ1-6): DTGVSQNPRHKITKRGQNVTFRCDPISEHNRLYWYRQTLGQGPEFLTYFQNEAQLEKSRLLSDRFSAERPKGSFSTLEIQRTEQGDSAMYLCASSSRGQGYSPLHFGNGTRLTVT.

This chain links TRBV7-6 with TRBJ1-1; TRBD1 matches at 7 bases. Germline V gene data show CDR1 as SGHVS and CDR2 as FNYEAQ. V shed 3 bases and J 3 bases; nucleotides not matched to a gene: 10. There are 16 residues in the CDR3. DNA of the CDR3: TGTGCCAGCAGCTTCGGGACAGAGGGGCGTGACACTGAAGCTTTCTTT. Amino acids: CASSFGTEGRDTEAFF.

V and J are TRBV5-1 and TRBJ2-2; 8 bases match TRBD1. This CDR3 has 15 amino acids. Germline loops: CDR1 SGHRS, CDR2 YFSETQ. With 4 bases clipped from V and 10 bases from J, the junction kept 12 bases outside the gene matches. Here the CDR3 DNA reads TGCGCCAGCAGCACCGGACAGGGATCCATGGAGGAGCTGTTTTTT. Protein product: CASSTGQGSMEELFF.

This clonotype showed up many times. The chain has TRBV28 and TRBJ1-2; maybe TRBD1 (5 bases). The CDR3 is 15 amino acids. From germline, CDR1 is MDHEN and CDR2 SYDVKM. V was pared by 3 bases and J by 6 bases, with 17 bases between. This chain's CDR3 is CASSFGGLRTHGYTF. Here the CDR3 DNA reads TGTGCCAGCAGTTTTGGGGGTCTCCGGACACATGGCTACACCTTC.

The V call is TRBV5-1, the J call TRBJ2-3; the match to TRBD2 covers 8 bases. With V trimmed by 6 bases and J by 6 bases, 3 bases remained unmatched. In germline, CDR1 is SGHRS, CDR2 YFSETQ. The CDR3 consists of 12 residues. This CDR3 reads CASKRELDTQYF. CDR3 nucleotides: TGCGCCAGCAAGCGGGAGTTGGATACGCAGTATTTT.

The chain links TRBV6-1 to TRBJ1-2; D ambiguous. The length of the CDR3 is 14 residues. The V end was cut by 4 bases, the J end by 4 bases, with 13 bases between. Germline values: CDR1 MNHNS, CDR2 SASEGT. The CDR3 DNA reads TGTGCCAGCAGTGGGAGGACCGTGTTCTATGGCTACACCTTC. Translated: CASSGRTVFYGYTF.

This clonotype turned up a few times. The chain has TRBV27 and TRBJ2-7; a possible D gene is TRBD2 (6 bases). Germline V lookup: CDR1 MNHEY, CDR2 SMNVEV (reference sequence). The CDR3 extends over 13 amino acids. V lost 6 bases and J 3 bases, leaving 12 bases between the germline ends. The CDR3 sequence is CASSLTRHYEQYV. Here the CDR3 DNA reads TGTGCCAGCAGCCTGACTAGACACTACGAGCAGTACGTC.

This chain uses TRBV6-2 or TRBV6-3 with TRBJ2-7; possibly TRBD1 or TRBD2 for D (5 bases each). The ends were cut back, 0 bases at V and 5 bases at J, with 20 bases in the middle. Germline CDR1 is MNHEY and CDR2 is SVGEGT. The CDR3 covers 17 residues. The CDR3 loop reads CASSYSTAGTPRDEQYV. In nucleotides, the CDR3 is TGTGCCAGCAGTTACTCGACTGCCGGGACCCCAAGGGACGAGCAGTACGTC.

The chain couples TRBV2 to TRBJ2-1, with D perhaps matching TRBD1 (6 bases). CDR1 is SNHLY, CDR2 FYNNEI, per germline. The length of the CDR3 is 12 residues. The ends were cut back, 8 bases at V and 7 bases at J, with 12 bases in the middle. CDR3 DNA sequence: TGTGCCAGCGAGGGGGTAGATAATGAGCAGTTCTTC. Its protein is CASEGVDNEQFF.

This rearrangement joins TRBV27 to TRBJ2-3; D unresolved. Trimming pared 0 bases from V and 6 bases from J, leaving 7 bases between. CDR1 is MNHEY, CDR2 SMNVEV, per germline (reference sequence). The CDR3 contains 13 residues. This CDR3 reads CASSLSYGDTQYF. The CDR3 DNA reads as TGTGCCAGCAGTTTATCGTACGGGGATACGCAGTATTTT.

The chain links TRBV5-6 to TRBJ2-1; D is perhaps TRBD2 (6 bases). Germline V lookup: CDR1 SGHDT, CDR2 YYEEEE. V gave up 0 bases and J gave up 0 bases, with 13 bases separating them. The CDR3 loop spans 17 amino acids. In nucleotides, the CDR3 is TGTGCCAGCAGCTTGGCGGGGGTTATTTTCTCCTACAATGAGCAGTTCTTC. This codes for CASSLAGVIFSYNEQFF.